This T cell receptor (beta chain) was obtained from a study of blood T cell repertoires in COVID-19. Study at large: There were acute and convalescent COVID-19 samples, and they came from the United States, Italy and Spain. The cDNA or gDNA used as material had been derived from T cells, B-cell-depleted T cells, or PBMCs.

The CDR3 is 13 amino acids. V gave up 5 bases and J gave up 0 bases, with 5 bases separating them. Germline V lookup: CDR1 SGHAT, CDR2 FQNNGV. Authors' processing steps: From reference gene primer amplification, estimates of nucleated cell counts were derived. Assay used: immunoSEQ multiplex PCR; TCRdb lists only in-frame clones, some missing. V and J calls and clone size come straight from that table; D and trimming were deduced from the DNA. The sample holds some 120,000 clones; approximately 82% are singletons and the top ten take more than 5%. This clone showed up just a few times. Sample: peripheral blood. The origin of this receptor is a man older than 75 with active or convalescent COVID-19. This chain links TRBV11-2 with TRBJ1-5; no definite D call. The CDR3 loop is CASSVNSNQPQHF. CDR3 nucleotides: TGTGCCAGCAGCGTAAATAGCAATCAGCCCCAGCATTTT.